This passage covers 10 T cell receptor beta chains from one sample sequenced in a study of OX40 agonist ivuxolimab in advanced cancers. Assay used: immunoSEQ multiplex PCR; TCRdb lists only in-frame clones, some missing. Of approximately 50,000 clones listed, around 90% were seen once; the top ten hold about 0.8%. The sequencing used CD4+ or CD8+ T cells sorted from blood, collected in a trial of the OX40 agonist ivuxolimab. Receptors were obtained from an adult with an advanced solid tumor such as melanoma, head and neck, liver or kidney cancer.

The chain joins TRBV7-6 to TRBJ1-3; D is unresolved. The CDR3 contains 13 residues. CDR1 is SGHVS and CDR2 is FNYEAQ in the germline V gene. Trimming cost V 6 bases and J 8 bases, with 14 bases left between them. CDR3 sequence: CASSRRLWDTIYF. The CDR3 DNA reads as TGTGCCAGCAGTCGCCGATTATGGGACACCATATATTTT.

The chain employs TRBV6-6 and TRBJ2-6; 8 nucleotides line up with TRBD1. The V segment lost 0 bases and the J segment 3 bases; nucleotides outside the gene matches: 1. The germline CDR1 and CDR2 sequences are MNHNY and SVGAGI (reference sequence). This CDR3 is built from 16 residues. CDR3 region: CASSYSTGVGANVLTF. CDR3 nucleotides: TGTGCCAGCAGTTACTCGACAGGGGTTGGGGCCAACGTCCTGACTTTC.

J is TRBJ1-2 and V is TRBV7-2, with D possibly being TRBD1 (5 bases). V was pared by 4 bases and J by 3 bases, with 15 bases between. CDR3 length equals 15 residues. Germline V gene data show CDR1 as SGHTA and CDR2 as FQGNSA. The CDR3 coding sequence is TGTGCCAGCAGCTCGCAGGGAGCCCAGGACTATGGCTACACCTTC. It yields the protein CASSSQGAQDYGYTF.

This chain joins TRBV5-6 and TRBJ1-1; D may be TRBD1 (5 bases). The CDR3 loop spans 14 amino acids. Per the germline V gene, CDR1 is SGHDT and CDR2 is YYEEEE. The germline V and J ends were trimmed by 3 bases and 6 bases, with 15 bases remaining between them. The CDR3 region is CASSYRPGSAEAFF. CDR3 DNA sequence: TGTGCCAGCAGCTACCGTCCAGGGAGCGCTGAAGCTTTCTTT.

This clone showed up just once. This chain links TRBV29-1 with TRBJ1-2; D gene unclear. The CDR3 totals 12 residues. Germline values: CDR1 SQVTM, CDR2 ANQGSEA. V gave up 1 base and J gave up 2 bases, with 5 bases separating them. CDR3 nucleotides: TGCAGCGTTGAAGTGCAGAACTATGGCTACACCTTC. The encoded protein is CSVEVQNYGYTF.

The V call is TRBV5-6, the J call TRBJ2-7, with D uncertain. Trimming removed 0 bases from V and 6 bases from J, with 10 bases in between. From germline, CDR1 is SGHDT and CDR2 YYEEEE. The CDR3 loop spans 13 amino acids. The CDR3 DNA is TGTGCCAGCAGCTTGGAACGAGGCGGCGAGCAGTACTTC. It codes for CASSLERGGEQYF.

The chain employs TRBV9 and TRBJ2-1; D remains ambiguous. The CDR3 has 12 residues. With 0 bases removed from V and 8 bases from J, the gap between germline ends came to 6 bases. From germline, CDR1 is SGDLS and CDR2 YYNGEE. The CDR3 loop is CASSVGFDEQFF. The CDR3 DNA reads TGTGCCAGCAGCGTAGGGTTCGATGAGCAGTTCTTC.

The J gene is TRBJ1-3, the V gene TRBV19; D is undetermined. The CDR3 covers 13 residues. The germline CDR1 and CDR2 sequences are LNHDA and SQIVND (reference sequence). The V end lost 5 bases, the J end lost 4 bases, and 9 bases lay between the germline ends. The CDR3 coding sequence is TGTGCCAGTAGTGTTCGGGCAGGAAACACCATATATTTT. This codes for CASSVRAGNTIYF.

CDR3 loop: CASSPNEKLFF. Here the CDR3 DNA reads TGTGCCAGCTCACCCAATGAAAAACTGTTTTTT. This rearrangement joins TRBV18 to TRBJ1-4; D call uncertain. V lost 3 bases and J lost 5, with 1 base in between. CDR1 and CDR2 from the germline V gene are KGHSH and LQKENI. The CDR3 contains 11 residues.

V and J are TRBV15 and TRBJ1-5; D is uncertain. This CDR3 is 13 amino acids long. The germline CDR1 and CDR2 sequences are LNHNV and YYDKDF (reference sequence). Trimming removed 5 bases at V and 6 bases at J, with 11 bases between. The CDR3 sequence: CATSPRAFQPQHF. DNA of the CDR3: TGTGCCACCAGCCCTAGGGCATTTCAGCCCCAGCATTTT.